A single sample is the source of the 26 T cell receptor beta chains below, sequenced in a study of blood T cell repertoires in COVID-19. This table comes from immunoSEQ multiplex PCR, and its TCRdb copy is limited to in-frame clones, with some not included. The sample has 140,000 to 150,000 clones, roughly 87% seen once. Sequencing was performed on peripheral blood. These receptors were taken from a woman aged 50 to 65 with acute or convalescent COVID-19.

This chain connects TRBV6-6 to TRBJ2-5, with D perhaps TRBD1 (5 bases). The CDR3 is 14 amino acids. V was pared by 2 bases and J by 5 bases, with 12 bases between. Germline CDR1 MNHNY, CDR2 SVGAGI (reference sequence). CDR3 amino acids: CASSYPTAQETQYF. The CDR3 DNA is TGTGCCAGCAGTTACCCGACAGCCCAGGAGACCCAGTACTTC.

This clone turned up a few times. The V gene is TRBV2, the J gene TRBJ2-1, with 8 bases lining up with TRBD2. Germline values: CDR1 SNHLY, CDR2 FYNNEI. V lost 3 bases, J lost 0 bases, and 1 base stayed unmatched. This CDR3 has 15 amino acids. The CDR3 DNA follows: TGTGCCAGCAGTGATAGCGGGATCTCCTACAATGAGCAGTTCTTC. It codes for CASSDSGISYNEQFF.

The gene calls are TRBV19 and TRBJ2-3, with D perhaps matching TRBD2 (5 bases). From germline, CDR1 is LNHDA and CDR2 SQIVND (reference sequence). Between the trimmed V and J ends, which lost 10 bases and 0 bases, there was a span of 20 bases. CDR3 length: 16 amino acids. The CDR3: CATSNPSRGSTDTQYF. The CDR3 DNA reads TGTGCCACCAGTAACCCCTCCCGCGGGAGCACAGATACGCAGTATTTT.

This sequence joins TRBV10-3 and TRBJ2-5; TRBD1 might be the D (6 bases). This CDR3 has 17 residues. From germline, CDR1 is ENHRY and CDR2 SYGVKD. With 2 bases removed from V and 4 bases from J, the gap between germline ends came to 20 bases. The CDR3 region is CAISENYGRGEGETQYF. In DNA form, the CDR3 reads TGTGCCATCAGTGAGAATTATGGCAGGGGAGAGGGAGAGACCCAGTACTTC.

The chain uses TRBV7-9 and TRBJ2-4, with D possibly being TRBD2 (5 bases). V was cut by 0 bases and J by 8 bases, with 11 bases left in between. Germline CDR1 reads SEHNR; CDR2 reads FQNEAQ (reference sequence). The CDR3 is made up of 14 amino acids. CDR3 nucleotides: TGTGCCAGCAGCTTAGCGACCATCGGGGACATTCAGTACTTC. Its protein is CASSLATIGDIQYF.

The chain joins TRBV30 to TRBJ1-5; D is unresolved. The CDR3 consists of 13 residues. Deletions cut 1 base from V and 5 bases from J, with 9 bases between. Germline CDR1 and CDR2: GTSNPN and SVGIG (reference sequence). This chain's CDR3 is CAWSAMMDQPQHF. The CDR3 nucleotides read TGTGCCTGGAGTGCTATGATGGATCAGCCCCAGCATTTT.

CDR3 sequence: CASRQGREAFF. CDR3 in DNA: TGTGCCAGCAGGCAGGGCAGGGAAGCTTTCTTT. This chain links TRBV3-1 (or the pseudogene TRBV3-2) with TRBJ1-1; maybe TRBD1 (5 bases). Trimming stripped 6 bases from V and 8 bases from J, with 10 bases between. Germline assignment: CDR1 LGHDT and CDR2 YNNKEL (reference sequence). The CDR3 runs 11 residues.

The V call is TRBV6-6, the J call TRBJ1-1, with a weak D call TRBD1 (6 bases). The CDR3 contains 13 residues. Germline values: CDR1 MNHNY, CDR2 SVGAGI (reference sequence). V lost 4 bases and J 1 base, leaving 7 bases between the germline ends. This CDR3 reads CASSLQGNTEAFF. In DNA form, the CDR3 reads TGTGCCAGCAGTTTACAGGGGAACACTGAAGCTTTCTTT.

This rearrangement joins TRBV24-1 to TRBJ2-2; the D gene is possibly TRBD1 (5 bases). This CDR3 contains 14 residues. V dropped 8 bases and J dropped 2 bases, with 11 bases sitting between them. Germline assignment: CDR1 KGHDR and CDR2 SFDVKD. The CDR3 sequence: CATKGPPNTGELFF. CDR3 coding DNA: TGTGCCACCAAGGGGCCCCCAAACACCGGGGAGCTGTTTTTT.

The chain carries TRBV30 and TRBJ1-1, with TRBD1 identical over 7 bases. Germline trimming cut 8 bases from V and 4 bases from J; bases unmatched to any gene: 7. The CDR3 totals 12 residues. CDR1 GTSNPN and CDR2 SVGIG come from the germline V gene (reference sequence). CDR3 in DNA: TGTGCCCAATACAGGGGAGGCACTGAAGCTTTCTTT. Protein sequence: CAQYRGGTEAFF.

The CDR3 DNA is TGTGCCAGCAGCTTGACAGGGGTGGGAAGCACTGAAGCTTTCTTT. It translates to CASSLTGVGSTEAFF. J is TRBJ1-1 and V is TRBV5-6; 7 bases are a match to TRBD1. Germline trimming cut 1 base from V and 4 bases from J; bases unmatched to any gene: 7. The germline CDR1 and CDR2 sequences are SGHDT and YYEEEE. The length of the CDR3 is 15 residues. Full variable domain (rest looked up from reference TRBV5-6 and TRBJ1-1): DAGVTQSPTHLIKTRGQQVTLRCSPKSGHDTVSWYQQALGQGPQFIFQYYEEEERQRGNFPDRFSGHQFPNYSSELNVNALLLGDSALYLCASSLTGVGSTEAFFGQGTRLTVV.

The chain joins TRBV4-1 to TRBJ2-7; TRBD2 matches 14 bases. The CDR3 has 17 amino acids. The trim removed 5 bases at V and 1 base at J, leaving 7 bases unmatched. Germline assignment: CDR1 MGHRA and CDR2 YSYEKL. CDR3 protein: CASSSGTSGGLSYEQYF. In nucleotides, the CDR3 is TGCGCCAGCAGCTCCGGGACTAGCGGGGGCCTTTCCTACGAGCAGTACTTC.

V gene TRBV27 combines with J gene TRBJ2-7; 7 bases align to TRBD1. The CDR3 extends over 15 amino acids. V shed 7 bases and J 2 bases; nucleotides not matched to a gene: 11. Germline V lookup: CDR1 MNHEY, CDR2 SMNVEV (reference sequence). The CDR3 region is CASKTLSGQTYEQYF. The DNA of the CDR3 is TGTGCCAGCAAAACCCTCTCGGGACAGACCTACGAGCAGTACTTC.

The rearrangement uses TRBV5-1 and TRBJ2-7; 7 positions match TRBD1. Losses at the gene ends were 4 bases for V and 0 bases for J; bases not matched to a gene: 4. The germline V gene has CDR1 SGHRS and CDR2 YFSETQ. The CDR3 extends over 14 amino acids. The CDR3 region is CASSPGQSSYEQYF. In DNA, the CDR3 is TGCGCCAGCAGCCCGGGACAGAGCTCCTACGAGCAGTACTTC.

The gene calls are TRBV28 and TRBJ1-3, with TRBD1 identical over 8 bases. Germline loops: CDR1 MDHEN, CDR2 SYDVKM. This CDR3 region has 13 residues. Trimming removed 10 bases from V and 4 bases from J; junction bases left unmatched: 6. CDR3 bases: TGTGCCATCTCCCGGGACAGGGGAAACACCATATATTTT. Amino acid sequence: CAISRDRGNTIYF.

The DNA for the CDR3 is TGTGCCACCGCGAATAGCAATCAGCCCCAGCATTTT. Translating it yields CATANSNQPQHF. The chain recombines TRBV7-2 with TRBJ1-5, with D uncertain. The V and J ends lost 10 bases and 0 bases respectively, with 7 bases between them. The CDR3 loop spans 12 amino acids. Germline CDR1 reads SGHTA; CDR2 reads FQGNSA.

The rearrangement joins TRBV6-2 or TRBV6-3 to TRBJ2-1, with 10 bases fitting TRBD2. V gave up 5 bases and J gave up 5 bases; unmatched junction bases: 3. The CDR3 extends over 14 amino acids. CDR1 and CDR2 (germline): MNHEY, SVGEGT. The CDR3 coding sequence is TGTGCCAGCAGTGGACTAGCGGTGAACAATGAGCAGTTCTTC. It encodes CASSGLAVNNEQFF.

The gene calls are TRBV30 and TRBJ1-2; no definite D call. CDR3 length: 11 residues. Per the germline V gene, CDR1 is GTSNPN and CDR2 is SVGIG (reference sequence). The V gene lost 8 bases and the J gene lost 3 bases, with 10 bases spanning the gap. The DNA for the CDR3 is TGTGCCCTAAGCCGATACTATGGCTACACCTTC. Encoded protein: CALSRYYGYTF.

The V call is TRBV30, the J call TRBJ1-6; 7 nucleotides match TRBD1. The V gene's germline CDR1 is GTSNPN and CDR2 SVGIG (reference sequence). V dropped 4 bases and J dropped 6; count of bases not matched to a gene: 9. The CDR3 sequence is 15 residues long. The CDR3 sequence is CAWTSLRDSNSPLHF. The CDR3 DNA follows: TGTGCCTGGACTTCCCTCCGGGACAGTAATTCACCCCTCCACTTT. Full variable domain (remainder filled in from reference TRBV30 and TRBJ1-6): SQTIHQWPATLVQPVGSPLSLECTVEGTSNPNLYWYRQAAGRGLQLLFYSVGIGQISSEVPQNLSASRPQDRQFILSSKKLLLSDSGFYLCAWTSLRDSNSPLHFGNGTRLTVT.

The rearrangement links TRBV19 to TRBJ1-4; maybe TRBD1 (5 bases). The germline V gene has CDR1 LNHDA and CDR2 SQIVND (reference sequence). The V end lost 7 bases, the J end lost 0 bases, and 18 bases lay between the germline ends. The CDR3 sequence is 17 residues long. CDR3 nucleotides: TGTGCCAGTAATACCGGCAGGGTACCGGCAACTAATGAAAAACTGTTTTTT. It encodes CASNTGRVPATNEKLFF.

This chain connects TRBV18 to TRBJ2-3, with a weak D call TRBD1 (5 bases). The CDR3 is made up of 16 amino acids. Trimming removed 3 bases at V and 1 base at J, with 14 bases between. From germline, CDR1 is KGHSH and CDR2 LQKENI. In nucleotides, the CDR3 is TGTGCCAGCTCACCTAGGGTAGGGGAAGGCACAGATACGCAGTATTTT. This encodes CASSPRVGEGTDTQYF.

The CDR3 nucleotides are TGTGCCAGCCTTGGCGGGATCAACACAGATACGCAGTATTTT. It translates to CASLGGINTDTQYF. This sequence joins TRBV6-6 and TRBJ2-3; D perhaps matches TRBD2 (6 bases). Germline assignment: CDR1 MNHNY and CDR2 SVGAGI (reference sequence). This CDR3 region has 14 residues. V was trimmed by 8 bases and J by 2 bases, leaving 14 bases between them.

The rearrangement uses TRBV10-3 and TRBJ1-2; TRBD1 aligns across 8 bases. The CDR3 has 13 residues. Trimming removed 6 bases from V and 3 bases from J; junction bases left unmatched: 3. Germline-derived CDR1 and CDR2 are ENHRY and SYGVKD. Written as DNA, the CDR3 is TGTGCCATCAGATTGACAGGGGACTATGGCTACACCTTC. Its protein is CAIRLTGDYGYTF.

The chain recombines TRBV10-2 with TRBJ2-2; no clear D gene. Germline CDR1 and CDR2: WSHSY and SAAADI. V was clipped by 0 bases and J by 6 bases, with 14 bases between them. The CDR3 runs 16 residues. The CDR3 sequence is CASSESMAILAGELFF. The CDR3 nucleotides read TGCGCCAGCAGTGAGTCGATGGCCATCCTGGCCGGGGAGCTGTTTTTT.

The J gene is TRBJ1-2, the V gene TRBV3-1 (or the pseudogene TRBV3-2); 11 nucleotides align to TRBD1. The length of the CDR3 is 15 residues. Germline values: CDR1 LGHDT, CDR2 YNNKEL (reference sequence). Unmatched junction bases numbered 10, after V lost 5 bases and J lost 8 bases. CDR3 sequence (DNA): TGTGCCAGCAGCGCAGGGACAGGGGGAGTTTACGGCTACACCTTC. Encoded protein: CASSAGTGGVYGYTF.

The rearrangement links TRBV19 to TRBJ2-2; 8 bases line up with TRBD1. V dropped 6 bases and J dropped 3; count of bases not matched to a gene: 3. From germline, CDR1 is LNHDA and CDR2 SQIVND (reference sequence). This CDR3 is 14 amino acids long. CDR3 residues: CASRMTGDTGELFF. DNA of the CDR3: TGTGCCAGTAGGATGACAGGGGACACCGGGGAGCTGTTTTTT.